Given below is one T cell receptor beta chain in context. The antigen remains undetermined. Time point: pre-sensitization, week 0. Treatment reported: therapeutic diphenylcyclopropenone sensitization with weekly scalp DPC. The template was total RNA from unfractionated whole blood. The junction had 8 bases not matched to a gene; V was cut back by 5 bases and J by 2 bases. From germline, CDR1 is SGHTA and CDR2 FQGNSA. The CDR3 consists of 15 residues. This entry belongs to a study of human T cells and chemical hapten exposure. Whole-study context: Patch testing was performed with 0.01% DPC on the upper back, with reading at 6 days.

Findings and caveats of the study: While controls formed fewer of them, expanded TCRs formed significantly more large CDR3 similarity clusters.

Each CDR3 protein gets one entry after TCRdb re-called the RACE reads with MiXCR. The sample lists some 330,000 distinct CDR3 sequences, about 5% occurring once. The chain carries TRBV7-2 and TRBJ2-7, with 8 bases matching TRBD1. Sequencing used whole blood, obtained in connection with sensitization to the hapten diphenylcyclopropenone (DPC). The clonotype comes from a woman aged 18-30 years with alopecia areata. Some clones in this sample may be carry-over from other donors' samples. Here the CDR3 reads CASSVETGGPYEQYF. For the CDR3, the DNA is TGTGCCAGCAGCGTAGAAACAGGGGGGCCCTACGAGCAGTACTTC.